This record covers a single TCR beta chain. The sample originates from a study of blood T cell repertoires in COVID-19. V lost 3 bases, J lost 6 bases, and 7 bases stayed unmatched. CDR3 size: 15 residues. The germline CDR1 and CDR2 sequences are GTSNPN and SVGIG (reference sequence). In the authors' methods: Reference gene primers were amplified, and this amplification served to estimate nucleated cell counts. Produced via immunoSEQ multiplex PCR; TCRdb's table is partial and in-frame only. That table furnishes V, J and clone size, whereas the DNA furnished D and trimming. The table shows 110,000 to 150,000 clones, with about 84% occurring only once.

This chain joins TRBV30 and TRBJ1-6, with 8 bases that match TRBD1. The clonotype comes from a woman under 30 who had been exposed to COVID-19. Specimen: PBMCs or T cells enriched from blood (not recorded which). The CDR3 loop is CAWRVGDRTNSPLHF. The CDR3 region has the DNA TGTGCCTGGAGGGTTGGGGACAGGACTAATTCACCCCTCCACTTT.